This entry lists 32 T cell receptor beta chains sequenced from one sample in a study of blood T cell repertoires in COVID-19. The protocol was immunoSEQ multiplex PCR, while the TCRdb copy is restricted to in-frame clones and leaves out a portion. The sample carries a few hundred thousand clones, about 90% recorded once. Input material: peripheral blood. Receptors were obtained from a man aged 55 to 70 with acute or convalescent COVID-19.

As for this clone: In the same sample, other DNA sequences code for this CDR3. This rearrangement joins TRBV9 to TRBJ1-2; a possible D gene is TRBD1 (5 bases). The CDR3 runs to 11 residues. Looked up from germline, CDR1 is SGDLS and CDR2 is YYNGEE. Between the trimmed V and J ends, which lost 4 bases and 6 bases, there was a span of 7 bases. The CDR3 spells CASSWGDGYTF. The CDR3 bases are TGTGCCAGCAGCTGGGGGGATGGCTACACCTTC.

The J gene is TRBJ1-1, the V gene TRBV5-4; TRBD1 is a possible D gene (6 bases). Germline CDR1 SGHNT, CDR2 YYREEE (reference sequence). V was pared by 0 bases and J by 4 bases, with 13 bases between. The CDR3 extends over 15 amino acids. DNA for the CDR3: TGTGCCAGCAGCTTGGATCTGGCAGGGGCCACTGAAGCTTTCTTT. Translating it yields CASSLDLAGATEAFF.

The count of this clone is one. The V gene is TRBV6-6, the J gene TRBJ1-1; maybe TRBD1 (5 bases). CDR1 is MNHNY and CDR2 is SVGAGI in the germline V gene (reference sequence). The length of the CDR3 is 13 residues. Trimming shortened V by 6 bases and J by 4 bases, and 12 bases separated the two germline ends. The CDR3: CASRPDRLTEAFF. CDR3 nucleotides: TGTGCCAGCAGACCCGACAGACTCACTGAAGCTTTCTTT.

The chain couples TRBV18 to TRBJ2-7; no clear D gene. The V gene's germline CDR1 is KGHSH and CDR2 LQKENI. V was cut by 6 bases and J by 1 base, with 10 bases left in between. The CDR3 sequence is 13 residues long. CDR3 sequence: CASSKQDSYEQYF. In nucleotides, the CDR3 is TGTGCCAGCTCCAAGCAGGATTCCTACGAGCAGTACTTC.

The chain uses TRBV9 and TRBJ1-1, with 11 nucleotides matching TRBD1. The germline gives CDR1 SGDLS, CDR2 YYNGEE. J lost 1 base, V lost 0 bases, and 2 bases had no gene match. This CDR3 region has 16 residues. The CDR3 DNA reads as TGTGCCAGCAGCGTAGCTGGGACAGGGGGGAACACTGAAGCTTTCTTT. This translates into CASSVAGTGGNTEAFF.

This clone was seen only once. The chain employs TRBV7-2 and TRBJ2-1; 10 nucleotides match TRBD2. V lost 7 bases to trimming and J lost 7 bases; unmatched junction nucleotides: 4. Germline CDR1 SGHTA, CDR2 FQGNSA. The CDR3 has 13 residues. The CDR3 DNA reads as TGTGCCAGCAACCTAGCGGGAGCTAATGAGCAGTTCTTC. Translated, it gives CASNLAGANEQFF.

The genes are TRBV4-2 and TRBJ2-2; 7 bases align to TRBD1. Germline CDR1 and CDR2: LGHNA and YNFKEQ. This CDR3 comprises 16 residues. J gave up 1 base and V 2 bases, and 4 bases lay outside the gene matches. CDR3 amino acids: CASSQTRTGNTGELFF. CDR3 bases: TGTGCCAGCAGCCAAACCCGGACAGGGAACACCGGGGAGCTGTTTTTT.

In this sample, this clone turned up once. The V call is TRBV24-1, the J call TRBJ2-1; 7 bases are a match to TRBD2. In germline, CDR1 is KGHDR, CDR2 SFDVKD. Trimming at V came to 4 bases and at J to 3 bases, leaving 2 bases not matched to a gene. The CDR3 spans 14 residues. This CDR3 reads CATSESGVYNEQFF. The CDR3 DNA is TGTGCCACCAGTGAAAGCGGGGTCTACAATGAGCAGTTCTTC.

The rearrangement joins TRBV27 to TRBJ2-2; 8 nucleotides match TRBD2. The germline gives CDR1 MNHEY, CDR2 SMNVEV (reference sequence). The CDR3 has 21 amino acids. The V segment lost 2 bases and the J segment 5 bases; nucleotides outside the gene matches: 22. Written as DNA, the CDR3 is TGTGCCAGCAGTTTAATTAGTCGCCCAGGGGACGGGAGGGCCTTAACCGGGGAGCTGTTTTTT. Translated, it gives CASSLISRPGDGRALTGELFF.

This clone was counted once. The chain joins TRBV5-1 to TRBJ2-1; D might be TRBD2 (6 bases). The CDR3 is made up of 16 amino acids. Germline V lookup: CDR1 SGHRS, CDR2 YFSETQ. V was cut by 0 bases and J by 0 bases, with 10 bases left in between. The CDR3 DNA sequence: TGCGCCAGCAGCTTGGTGGCGACTAGCTCCTACAATGAGCAGTTCTTC. Translated: CASSLVATSSYNEQFF.

The sample holds a few counts of this clone. CDR3 sequence: CASKPGQVYVQPQHF. CDR3 nucleotide sequence: TGTGCCAGCAAACCGGGACAGGTTTACGTCCAGCCCCAGCATTTT. This chain connects TRBV27 to TRBJ1-5; 8 bases are a match to TRBD1. The J segment lost 7 bases and the V segment lost 7 bases, leaving 12 bases of the junction unmatched. The CDR3 spans 15 residues. CDR1 is MNHEY and CDR2 is SMNVEV in the germline V gene (reference sequence).

This clone was picked up a small number of times. This sequence joins TRBV7-8 and TRBJ1-5, with D tentatively TRBD1 (6 bases). Trimming removed 0 bases at V and 6 bases at J, with 15 bases between. CDR3 length equals 16 residues. Germline V gene data show CDR1 as SGHVS and CDR2 as FQNEAQ. CDR3: CASSLATVGAGQPQHF. The CDR3 nucleotides are TGTGCCAGCAGCTTAGCGACGGTGGGGGCAGGTCAGCCCCAGCATTTT.

V is TRBV6-2 or TRBV6-3 and J is TRBJ1-4; D gene unclear. Germline V gives CDR1 MNHEY, CDR2 SVGEGT. The V end lost 6 bases, the J end lost 0 bases, and 23 bases lay between the germline ends. The CDR3 runs 19 residues. The CDR3: CASSPRPFTASTTNEKLFF. The DNA for the CDR3 is TGTGCCAGCAGCCCTCGCCCGTTTACAGCCAGTACAACTAATGAAAAACTGTTTTTT.

This rearrangement joins TRBV11-2 to TRBJ2-7; perhaps TRBD2 as D (6 bases). This CDR3 is built from 15 residues. Germline V gene lookup returns CDR1 SGHAT and CDR2 FQNNGV. V lost 1 base and J 0 bases, leaving 10 bases between the germline ends. CDR3 nucleotides: TGTGCCAGCAGCTTAGCTTCGGACTACTCCTACGAGCAGTACTTC. Translating it yields CASSLASDYSYEQYF.

Written as DNA, the CDR3 is TGTGCCAGCAGCTTTAGCGTCGGGACAGGACCCTACGAGCAGTACTTC. This encodes CASSFSVGTGPYEQYF. The V call is TRBV7-9, the J call TRBJ2-7; 8 nucleotides align to TRBD1. CDR3 size: 16 residues. V was clipped by 3 bases and J by 2 bases; unmatched bases: 9. Germline assignment: CDR1 SEHNR and CDR2 FQNEAQ (reference sequence).

In this sample, this clone turned up a few times. V gene TRBV20-1 combines with J gene TRBJ1-5, with unresolved D. Germline CDR1 is DFQATT and CDR2 is SNEGSKA (reference sequence). The CDR3 contains 16 residues. V was trimmed by 3 bases and J by 3 bases, leaving 18 bases between them. CDR3 DNA: TGCAGTGCTAGTGAGTCGGGGTCCCGATACAATCAGCCCCAGCATTTT. This codes for CSASESGSRYNQPQHF.

This chain links TRBV7-2 with TRBJ1-2; TRBD1 aligns across 10 bases. The CDR3 sequence is 13 residues long. Trimming cost V 5 bases and J 7 bases; bases outside gene matches: 4. Germline lookup yields CDR1 SGHTA and CDR2 FQGNSA. Here the CDR3 DNA reads TGTGCCAGCAGCCCCGGGACAGGGGTTGGCTACACCTTC. Translated: CASSPGTGVGYTF.

A single count supports this clone. V is TRBV12-3 or TRBV12-4 and J is TRBJ1-1; perhaps TRBD1 as D (6 bases). This CDR3 region has 13 residues. V was clipped by 2 bases and J by 7 bases, with 11 bases between them. The CDR3 bases are TGTGCCAGCAGTTTATGGCAGGGGATTGAAGCTTTCTTT. It codes for CASSLWQGIEAFF.

The chain is built from TRBV6-5 and TRBJ2-1; tentative D call: TRBD2 (5 bases). The CDR3 has 13 amino acids. Germline assignment: CDR1 MNHEY and CDR2 SVGAGI. V lost 0 bases and J lost 7, with 7 bases in between. The CDR3 DNA sequence: TGTGCCAGCAGTTACTCGCGAGGGAATGAGCAGTTCTTC. Translation: CASSYSRGNEQFF.

The chain links TRBV7-2 to TRBJ1-1; D is possibly TRBD1 (6 bases). Germline lookup yields CDR1 SGHTA and CDR2 FQGNSA. The CDR3 is 13 residues long. Deletions cut 4 bases from V and 5 bases from J, with 11 bases between. The CDR3 bases are TGTGCCAGCAGCTCCGCCACAGGGACTGAAGCTTTCTTT. It yields the protein CASSSATGTEAFF.

This chain uses TRBV2 with TRBJ1-2, with TRBD1 as a possible D gene (5 bases). Per germline, CDR1 SNHLY and CDR2 FYNNEI. V lost 7 bases, J lost 7 bases, and 13 bases lay in between. The CDR3 is 12 amino acids. The CDR3 spells CASTPGRGGYTF. Here the CDR3 DNA reads TGTGCCAGCACCCCCGGTAGGGGTGGCTACACCTTC.

The chain links TRBV3-1 (or the pseudogene TRBV3-2) to TRBJ2-3; a weak D match, TRBD2 (6 bases). CDR3 length equals 14 residues. Deletions cut 4 bases from V and 4 bases from J, with 12 bases between. Germline-derived CDR1 and CDR2 are LGHDT and YNNKEL (reference sequence). The chain's CDR3 is CASSRSSAPDTQYF. The CDR3 region has the DNA TGTGCCAGCAGCCGGTCTAGCGCCCCAGATACGCAGTATTTT.

The chain is built from TRBV24-1 and TRBJ2-1; weak D call: TRBD2 (6 bases). The V gene's germline CDR1 is KGHDR and CDR2 SFDVKD. V was pared by 3 bases and J by 6 bases, with 17 bases between. The CDR3 totals 16 residues. CDR3 loop: CATSDPSAGRGNEQFF. The CDR3 bases are TGTGCCACCAGTGATCCCTCGGCGGGAAGGGGCAATGAGCAGTTCTTC.

The rearrangement uses TRBV7-3 and TRBJ2-1, with TRBD1 identical over 9 bases. This CDR3 is 16 amino acids long. From germline, CDR1 is SGHTA and CDR2 FQGTGA. V lost 5 bases to trimming and J lost 9 bases; unmatched junction nucleotides: 14. The CDR3 protein is CASSPHGHRGQGEQFF. The CDR3 DNA reads as TGTGCCAGCAGCCCCCACGGGCACAGGGGGCAGGGTGAGCAGTTCTTC.

Turning to this clone: In the same sample, other DNA sequences code for this CDR3. The gene calls are TRBV11-3 and TRBJ2-5, with a possible D match to TRBD2 (6 bases). The CDR3 runs to 12 residues. The germline CDR1 and CDR2 sequences are SGHNT and YENEEA. V lost 6 bases, J lost 5 bases, and 10 bases lay in between. CDR3 nucleotide sequence: TGTGCCAGCAGTCTGGGGAGGGAGACCCAGTACTTC. Translating gives CASSLGRETQYF.

This clone was picked up one time. J is TRBJ2-1 and V is TRBV7-3, with 15 nucleotides matching TRBD2. Germline V lookup: CDR1 SGHTA, CDR2 FQGTGA. With 5 bases clipped from V and 13 bases from J, the junction kept 3 bases outside the gene matches. This CDR3 is 13 amino acids long. The CDR3 DNA follows: TGTGCCAGCAGCACGGGACTAGCGGGAGGTCAGTTCTTC. Its translation is CASSTGLAGGQFF.

The table lists this clone with a count of one. The CDR3 region is CASSSGTASTEAFF. The CDR3 nucleotides are TGTGCCAGCAGCTCAGGGACAGCAAGTACTGAAGCTTTCTTT. The J gene is TRBJ1-1, the V gene TRBV7-8; 7 bases are a match to TRBD1. The CDR3 covers 14 residues. The V segment lost 4 bases and the J segment 5 bases; nucleotides outside the gene matches: 7. From germline, CDR1 is SGHVS and CDR2 FQNEAQ.

This clone was found once. The chain recombines TRBV19 with TRBJ1-5; 7 bases are a match to TRBD1. The ends lost 4 bases at V and 2 bases at J; junction bases unmatched: 11. CDR1 LNHDA and CDR2 SQIVND come from the germline V gene (reference sequence). The length of the CDR3 is 17 residues. The CDR3 sequence is CASSTLTGRGGNQPQHF. The CDR3 DNA sequence: TGTGCCAGTAGTACACTGACAGGGCGGGGCGGCAATCAGCCCCAGCATTTT.

This chain connects TRBV28 to TRBJ2-1; 9 bases fit TRBD2. Germline assignment: CDR1 MDHEN and CDR2 SYDVKM. The CDR3 length is 17 residues. The ends lost 10 bases at V and 3 bases at J; junction bases unmatched: 16. The chain's CDR3 is CATSHMGREGLYNEQFF. As DNA, the CDR3 is TGTGCCACCTCCCACATGGGGCGGGAGGGTCTCTACAATGAGCAGTTCTTC.

The chain uses TRBV28 and TRBJ2-7, with a weak D call TRBD2 (7 bases). The germline gives CDR1 MDHEN, CDR2 SYDVKM. CDR3 length: 14 amino acids. V was shortened by 7 bases and J by 3 bases, with 16 bases between the two germline ends. The CDR3, as DNA: TGTGCCAGCACTAGGGGGGGCCCAGTCTACGAGCAGTACTTC. Its translation is CASTRGGPVYEQYF.

The rearrangement links TRBV7-2 to TRBJ1-5; no firm D call. From germline, CDR1 is SGHTA and CDR2 FQGNSA. The V and J ends lost 0 bases and 4 bases respectively, with 7 bases between them. This CDR3 is 14 amino acids long. The CDR3 reads CASSLAHRNQPQHF. CDR3 sequence (DNA): TGTGCCAGCAGCTTAGCACACAGAAATCAGCCCCAGCATTTT.

This clone has only a few counts. The chain recombines TRBV19 with TRBJ2-2; 7 bases align to TRBD1. Germline CDR1 LNHDA, CDR2 SQIVND (reference sequence). V was clipped by 5 bases and J by 5 bases; unmatched bases: 5. The CDR3 is 14 amino acids. CDR3 nucleotides: TGTGCCAGTAGTTCAACAGGGGATACCGGGGAGCTGTTTTTT. Translation: CASSSTGDTGELFF. Drawing the rest from reference TRBV19 and TRBJ2-2, the complete variable domain is DGGITQSPKYLFRKEGQNVTLSCEQNLNHDAMYWYRQDPGQGLRLIYYSQIVNDFQKGDIAEGYSVSREKKESFPLTVTSAQKNPTAFYLCASSSTGDTGELFFGEGSRLTVL.